This T cell receptor beta chain stems from a study of T cell changes during pregnancy in multiple sclerosis. The CDR3 runs to 14 residues. Trimming stripped 1 base from V and 7 bases from J, with 14 bases between. Germline V lookup: CDR1 LNHDA, CDR2 SQIVND (reference sequence). Sequencing used immunoSEQ multiplex PCR; TCRdb keeps in-frame clones, though not all of them. The repertoire has about 43,000 clones, 75% to 90% of them found once; the top ten carry 4% to 5%. Sequencing used peripheral blood, obtained in the second trimester of pregnancy. This sequence was found in a female donor in good health, enrolled as a control in a pregnancy study. The chain uses TRBV19 and TRBJ2-7; D is unresolved. The CDR3 is CASSIVVQAREQYF. As DNA, the CDR3 is TGTGCCAGTAGTATAGTGGTCCAGGCACGGGAGCAGTACTTC.